This TCR beta chain is from a study of PD-1 blockade in classical Hodgkin lymphoma. CDR1 and CDR2 from the germline V gene are KGHSH and LQKENI. The CDR3 has 16 amino acids. The V and J ends lost 6 bases and 1 base, in that order; junction bases with no gene match: 9. Repertoires were generated with immunoSEQ multiplex PCR, while TCRdb's copy carries only in-frame clones and drops some. Altogether about 21,000 clones are present, approximately 94% being singletons, with the ten largest covering 4.5% to 6%. Specified time point: newly diagnosed, previously untreated cHL patient sample. Sequencing was carried out using peripheral blood mononuclear cells (PBMCs). This chain links TRBV18 with TRBJ1-5, with 7 bases lining up with TRBD1. The clonotype was recovered from a human donor with classical Hodgkin lymphoma. CDR3 sequence: CASSQGGIASNQPQHF. CDR3 DNA sequence: TGTGCCAGCTCGCAGGGGGGGATCGCAAGCAATCAGCCCCAGCATTTT.